The present entry profiles one T cell receptor (beta chain) with its context. This specimen comes from a study of blood T cell repertoires in COVID-19. Whole-study context: Sites in the United States, Italy and Spain provided acute and convalescent COVID-19 samples. PBMCs, B-cell-depleted T cells, or T cells provided the cDNA or gDNA that made up the material.

V was shortened by 0 bases and J by 2 bases, with 18 bases between the two germline ends. The CDR3 contains 18 residues. CDR1 MNHEY and CDR2 SMNVEV come from the germline V gene (reference sequence). Source study methods: Estimation of nucleated cell counts relied on the amplification of reference gene primers. Assay: immunoSEQ multiplex PCR; the TCRdb copy retains only in-frame clones and omits some. V, J and clone size are those of that table, while D and trimming were read from the DNA. The sample carries around 170,000 clones, 85% to 95% recorded once. V gene TRBV27 combines with J gene TRBJ2-3, with D possibly matching TRBD2 (6 bases). The sequence was collected from a middle-aged man with acute or convalescent COVID-19. Sequencing was done on a sample of peripheral blood. CDR3 DNA sequence: TGTGCCAGCAGTTTATCGACAGATGGGCGGGACGACACAGATACGCAGTATTTT. It yields the protein CASSLSTDGRDDTDTQYF.